This TCR beta chain was found in a study of post-analysis software for immune sequencing data. Germline V gene sequence: CDR1 DFQATT, CDR2 SNEGSKA (reference sequence). The CDR3 extends over 12 amino acids. The junction had 4 bases not matched to a gene; V was cut back by 5 bases and J by 8 bases. The table lists this clonotype with a few counts. Its antigen is undetermined. Unique molecular identifiers tagged the TCR beta cDNA libraries. Researchers reported some 500,000 cDNA molecules coming from roughly 1 to 10 million T cells. TCRdb recomputed calls from the PCR reads with MiXCR, one row per CDR3 protein. This sample has some 690,000 distinct CDR3 sequences, with about 27% found just once. Study-level points and caveats: Significantly decreased normalized Chao1 diversity was recorded for multiple sclerosis patients relative to controls. F-measure co-clustering was strong for batch-matched samples. Relative to controls, patients had five TRBV segments at higher frequency, with TRBV5-6, TRBV5-1 and TRBV20-1 among these.

The chain uses TRBV20-1 and TRBJ1-3; 9 positions agree with TRBD1. The sequence was obtained from a girl aged 10-17 years with multiple sclerosis. The sample consisted of blood. DNA for the CDR3: TGCAGTGCTGGGACAGGGACGGACACCATATATTTT. As protein: CSAGTGTDTIYF.